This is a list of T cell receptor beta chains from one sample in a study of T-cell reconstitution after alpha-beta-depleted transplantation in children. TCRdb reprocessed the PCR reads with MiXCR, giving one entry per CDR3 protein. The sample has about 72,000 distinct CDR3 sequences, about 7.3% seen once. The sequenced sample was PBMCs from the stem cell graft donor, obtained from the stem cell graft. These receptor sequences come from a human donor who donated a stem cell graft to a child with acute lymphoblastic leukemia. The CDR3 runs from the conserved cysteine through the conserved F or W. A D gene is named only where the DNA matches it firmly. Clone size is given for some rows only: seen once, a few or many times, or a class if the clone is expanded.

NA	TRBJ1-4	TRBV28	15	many	CASSEHAQGNEKLFF	TGTGCCAGCAGTGAACATGCTCAGGGTAATGAAAAACTGTTTTTT
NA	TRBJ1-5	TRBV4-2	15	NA	CASSPGIGGNQPQHF	TGTGCCAGCAGCCCCGGGATCGGCGGCAATCAGCCCCAGCATTTT
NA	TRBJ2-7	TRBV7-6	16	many	CASSPAGDTRRYEQYF	TGTGCCAGCAGCCCCGCTGGGGACACCCGAAGATACGAGCAGTACTTC
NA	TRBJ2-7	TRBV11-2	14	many	CASSLNWGRDEQYF	TGTGCCAGCAGCTTAAACTGGGGGAGAGACGAGCAGTACTTC
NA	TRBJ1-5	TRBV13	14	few	CASSQRGAGEPQHF	TGTGCCAGCAGCCAACGGGGGGCCGGTGAGCCCCAGCATTTT
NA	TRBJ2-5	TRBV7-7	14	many	CASSLDGGQETQYF	TGTGCCAGCAGCTTAGACGGGGGTCAAGAGACCCAGTACTTC
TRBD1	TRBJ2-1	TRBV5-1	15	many	CASSWDRQGANEQFF	TGCGCCAGCAGCTGGGATCGACAGGGGGCGAATGAGCAGTTCTTC
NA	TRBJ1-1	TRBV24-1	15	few	CATRGSGGENTEAFF	TGTGCCACCAGGGGGTCAGGCGGGGAGAACACTGAAGCTTTCTTT
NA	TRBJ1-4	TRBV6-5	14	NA	CASSYGGGGEKLFF	TGTGCCAGCAGTTACGGGGGGGGCGGTGAAAAACTGTTTTTT
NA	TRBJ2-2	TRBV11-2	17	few	CASSPGNWDRNTGELFF	TGTGCCAGCAGCCCTGGGAACTGGGACCGCAACACCGGGGAGCTGTTTTTT
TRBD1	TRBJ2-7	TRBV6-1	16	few	CASSEARDRVTYEQYF	TGTGCCAGCAGTGAAGCGCGGGACAGGGTAACCTACGAGCAGTACTTC
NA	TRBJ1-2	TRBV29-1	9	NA	CSVDYGYTF	TGCAGCGTTGACTATGGCTACACCTTC
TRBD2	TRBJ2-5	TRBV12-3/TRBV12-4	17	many	CASSGTSGKKWVETQYF	TGTGCCAGCAGCGGGACTAGCGGGAAGAAGTGGGTAGAGACCCAGTACTTC
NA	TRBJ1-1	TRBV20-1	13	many	CSATRTMNTEAFF	TGCAGTGCCACAAGAACCATGAACACTGAAGCTTTCTTT
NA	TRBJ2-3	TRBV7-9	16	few	CASSPADGASTDTQYF	TGTGCCAGCAGCCCGGCCGACGGGGCAAGCACAGATACGCAGTATTTT
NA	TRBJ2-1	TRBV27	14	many	CASSLYGIRDEQFF	TGTGCCAGCAGTTTATACGGTATCCGCGATGAGCAGTTCTTC
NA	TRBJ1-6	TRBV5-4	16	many	CASSSTLRTYNSPLHF	TGTGCCAGCAGCTCGACCCTCCGTACCTATAATTCACCCCTCCACTTT
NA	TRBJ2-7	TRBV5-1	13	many	CASSPDGIYEQYF	TGCGCCAGCAGCCCGGACGGGATCTACGAGCAGTACTTC
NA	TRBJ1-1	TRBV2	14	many	CASVDQGWLTEAFF	TGTGCCAGCGTCGATCAGGGGTGGTTGACTGAAGCTTTCTTT
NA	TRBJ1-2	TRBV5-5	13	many	CASSLEEDYGYTF	TGTGCCAGCAGCTTGGAAGAGGACTATGGCTACACCTTC
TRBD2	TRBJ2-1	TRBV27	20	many	CASSPTPGTSGRAAYNEQFF	TGTGCCAGCAGTCCCACCCCCGGGACTAGCGGGAGGGCCGCCTACAATGAGCAGTTCTTC
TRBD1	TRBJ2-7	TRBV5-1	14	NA	CASSAQGASYEQYF	TGCGCCAGCAGCGCACAGGGGGCGTCATACGAGCAGTACTTC
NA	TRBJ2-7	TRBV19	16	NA	CASSSSVEGFAYEQYF	TGTGCCAGTAGTTCATCAGTCGAGGGTTTCGCCTACGAGCAGTACTTC
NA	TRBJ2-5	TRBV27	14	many	CASSLKRGQETQYF	TGTGCCAGCAGTTTAAAAAGGGGGCAAGAGACCCAGTACTTC
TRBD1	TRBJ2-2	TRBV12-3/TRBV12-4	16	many	CASSLLTGGSAGELFF	TGTGCCAGCAGCCTCCTGACAGGGGGCAGCGCCGGGGAGCTGTTTTTT
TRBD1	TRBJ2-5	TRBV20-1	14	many	CSATPQGKAETQYF	TGCAGTGCTACCCCACAGGGGAAGGCAGAGACCCAGTACTTC
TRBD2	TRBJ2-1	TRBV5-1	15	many	CASSPGTSGYNEQFF	TGCGCCAGCAGCCCCGGGACTAGCGGTTACAATGAGCAGTTCTTC
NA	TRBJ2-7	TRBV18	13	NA	CASSPPLSYEQYF	TGTGCCAGCTCACCGCCCCTCTCCTACGAGCAGTACTTC
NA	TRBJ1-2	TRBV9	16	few	CASSFSDSLLLYGYTF	TGTGCCAGCAGCTTCTCCGACAGCCTACTCCTCTATGGCTACACCTTC
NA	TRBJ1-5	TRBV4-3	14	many	CASSQGAGNQPQHF	TGCGCCAGCAGCCAGGGGGCAGGCAATCAGCCCCAGCATTTT
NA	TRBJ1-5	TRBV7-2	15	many	CASSLMGQSNQPQHF	TGTGCCAGCAGCTTAATGGGTCAGAGCAATCAGCCCCAGCATTTT
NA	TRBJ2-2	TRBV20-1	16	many	CSAIRSGGRDTGELFF	TGCAGTGCCATCCGATCAGGGGGGCGGGACACCGGGGAGCTGTTTTTT
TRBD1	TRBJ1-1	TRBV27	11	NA	CASKRGLEAFF	TGTGCCAGCAAAAGGGGGCTTGAAGCTTTCTTT
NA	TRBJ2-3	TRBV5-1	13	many	CASRASSTDTQYF	TGCGCCAGCCGGGCGTCTAGCACAGATACGCAGTATTTT
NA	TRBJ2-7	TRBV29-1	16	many	CSVVNPSRGSSYEQYF	TGCAGCGTTGTGAATCCCTCACGGGGGAGCTCCTACGAGCAGTACTTC
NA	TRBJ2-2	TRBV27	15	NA	CASSTDRTNTGELFF	TGTGCCAGCAGTACGGACAGAACGAACACCGGGGAGCTGTTTTTT